Given below is one T cell receptor beta chain in context. V was clipped by 0 bases and J by 2 bases, with 11 bases between them. The CDR3 has 14 residues. Per the germline V gene, CDR1 is GTSNPN and CDR2 is SVGIG (reference sequence). The record originates from a study of T cell responses to AZD1222 COVID-19 vaccine. Only in-frame clones appear in the TCRdb table, and some are missing; sequencing was by immunoSEQ multiplex PCR. The repertoire holds 100,000 to 130,000 clones, with about nine tenths as singletons. J is TRBJ2-7 and V is TRBV30, with a weak D call TRBD2 (6 bases). The TCR sequence derives from an adult who received the AZD1222 COVID-19 vaccine. This sample comprised peripheral blood, obtained 28 days after the second AZD1222 dose. The CDR3 region is CAWSVSGGPYEQYF. The CDR3 coding sequence is TGTGCCTGGAGTGTTAGCGGAGGACCCTACGAGCAGTACTTC.